What follows is one T cell receptor (beta chain) and its context. This entry belongs to a study of T cells in localized non-small cell lung cancer. Per germline, CDR1 MDHEN and CDR2 SYDVKM. V was clipped by 5 bases and J by 5 bases, with 12 bases between them. The CDR3 runs to 14 residues. Assay used: immunoSEQ multiplex PCR; TCRdb lists only in-frame clones, some missing. Of 15,000 to 20,000 clones in the sample, almost 85% were seen once. Sequencing used peripheral blood, obtained before any cancer treatment. This receptor was taken from a male donor at least 60 years old with stage I lung adenocarcinoma. The rearrangement joins TRBV28 to TRBJ1-4; D gene ambiguous. CDR3 in amino acids: CASSTWARNEKLFF. The CDR3 DNA reads TGTGCCAGCAGTACCTGGGCCCGAAATGAAAAACTGTTTTTT. Using reference TRBV28 and TRBJ1-4 for the parts outside the CDR3, the full variable domain is DVKVTQSSRYLVKRTGEKVFLECVQDMDHENMFWYRQDPGLGLRLIYFSYDVKMKEKGDIPEGYSVSREKKERFSLILESASTNQTSMYLCASSTWARNEKLFFGSGTQLSVL.